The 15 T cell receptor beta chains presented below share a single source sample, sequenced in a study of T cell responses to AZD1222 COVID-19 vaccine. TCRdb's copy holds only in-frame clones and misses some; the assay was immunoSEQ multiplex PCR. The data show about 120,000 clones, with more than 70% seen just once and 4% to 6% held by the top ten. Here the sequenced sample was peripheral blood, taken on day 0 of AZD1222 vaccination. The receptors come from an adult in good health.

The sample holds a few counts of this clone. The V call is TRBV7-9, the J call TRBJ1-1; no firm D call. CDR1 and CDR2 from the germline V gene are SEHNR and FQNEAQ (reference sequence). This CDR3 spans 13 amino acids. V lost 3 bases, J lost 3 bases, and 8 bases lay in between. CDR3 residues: CASSFVEYTEAFF. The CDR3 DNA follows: TGTGCCAGCAGCTTTGTCGAGTACACTGAAGCTTTCTTT.

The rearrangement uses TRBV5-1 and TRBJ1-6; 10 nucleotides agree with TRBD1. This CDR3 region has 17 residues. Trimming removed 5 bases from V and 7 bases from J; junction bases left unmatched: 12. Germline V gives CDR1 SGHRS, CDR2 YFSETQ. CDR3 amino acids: CASRTQTGGFGNSPLHF. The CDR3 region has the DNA TGCGCCAGCAGAACCCAGACAGGGGGCTTCGGGAATTCACCCCTCCACTTT.

CDR3 DNA sequence: TGTGCCACCAGCAGAGCGTTAGGGGCAACTAATGAAAAACTGTTTTTT. Translated: CATSRALGATNEKLFF. The chain combines TRBV15 with TRBJ1-4, with a possible D match to TRBD1 (5 bases). The CDR3 is 16 residues long. Germline assignment: CDR1 LNHNV and CDR2 YYDKDF (reference sequence). V lost 1 base, J lost 0 bases, and 9 bases lay in between.

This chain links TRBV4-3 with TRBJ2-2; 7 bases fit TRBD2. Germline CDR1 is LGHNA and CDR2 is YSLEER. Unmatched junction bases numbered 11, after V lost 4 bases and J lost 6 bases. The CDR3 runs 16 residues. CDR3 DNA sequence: TGCGCCAGCAGCCCCCGGGGAGGGGAGCTGCCCGGGGAGCTGTTTTTT. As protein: CASSPRGGELPGELFF.

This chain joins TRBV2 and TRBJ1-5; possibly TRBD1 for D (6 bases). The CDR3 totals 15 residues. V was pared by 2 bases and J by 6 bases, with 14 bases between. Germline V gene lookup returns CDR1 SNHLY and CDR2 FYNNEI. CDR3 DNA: TGTGCCAGCAGTGAACTTTGGGCAGGGGCTCAGCCCCAGCATTTT. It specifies CASSELWAGAQPQHF. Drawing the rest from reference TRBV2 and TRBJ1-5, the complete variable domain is EPEVTQTPSHQVTQMGQEVILRCVPISNHLYFYWYRQILGQKVEFLVSFYNNEISEKSEIFDDQFSVERPDGSNFTLKIRSTKLEDSAMYFCASSELWAGAQPQHFGDGTRLSIL.

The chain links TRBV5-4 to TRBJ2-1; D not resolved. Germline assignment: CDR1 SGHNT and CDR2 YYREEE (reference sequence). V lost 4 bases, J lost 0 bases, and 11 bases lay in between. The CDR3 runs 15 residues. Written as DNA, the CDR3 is TGTGCCAGCAGCCTCGAGTCCTACTCCTACAATGAGCAGTTCTTC. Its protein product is CASSLESYSYNEQFF.

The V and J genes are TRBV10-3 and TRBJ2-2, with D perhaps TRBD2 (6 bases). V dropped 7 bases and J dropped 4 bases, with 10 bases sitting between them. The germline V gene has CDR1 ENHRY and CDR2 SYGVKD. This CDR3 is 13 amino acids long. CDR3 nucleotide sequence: TGTGCCATCACATTGGAGGGCACCGGGGAGCTGTTTTTT. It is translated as CAITLEGTGELFF.

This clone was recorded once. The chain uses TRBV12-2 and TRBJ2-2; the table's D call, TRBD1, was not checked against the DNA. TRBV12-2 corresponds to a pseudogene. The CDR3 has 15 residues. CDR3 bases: TGTGCAAGTCGCTTACCAGGGGAGAGCACCGGGGAGCTGTTTTTT. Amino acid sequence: CASRLPGESTGELFF.

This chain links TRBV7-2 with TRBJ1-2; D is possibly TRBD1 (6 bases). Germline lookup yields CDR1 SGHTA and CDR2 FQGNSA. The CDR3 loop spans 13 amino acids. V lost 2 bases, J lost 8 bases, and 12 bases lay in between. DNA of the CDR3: TGTGCCAGCAGCTTACCAGGGGCGAGAGGCTACACCTTC. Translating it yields CASSLPGARGYTF.

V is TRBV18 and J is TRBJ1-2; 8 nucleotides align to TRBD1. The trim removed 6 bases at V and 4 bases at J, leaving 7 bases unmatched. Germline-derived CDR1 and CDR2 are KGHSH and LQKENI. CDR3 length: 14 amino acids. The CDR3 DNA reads TGTGCCAGCTCCGGACAGGGACTCACCTATGGCTACACCTTC. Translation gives CASSGQGLTYGYTF.

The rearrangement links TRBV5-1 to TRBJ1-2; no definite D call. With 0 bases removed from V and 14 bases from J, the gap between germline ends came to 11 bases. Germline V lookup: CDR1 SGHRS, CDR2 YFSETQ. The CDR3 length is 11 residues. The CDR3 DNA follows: TGCGCCAGCAGCTTGGTCGGGGTCTGGACCTTC. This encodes CASSLVGVWTF.

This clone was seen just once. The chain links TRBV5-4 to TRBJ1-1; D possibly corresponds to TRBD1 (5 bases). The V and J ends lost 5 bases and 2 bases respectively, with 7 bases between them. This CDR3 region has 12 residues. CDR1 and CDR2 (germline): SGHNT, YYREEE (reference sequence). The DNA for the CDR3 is TGTGCCAGCAGAGGGGTAAACACTGAAGCTTTCTTT. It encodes CASRGVNTEAFF.

The CDR3 is CASSQLYNSPLHF. The CDR3 DNA reads TGTGCCAGCAGCCAGCTTTATAATTCACCCCTCCACTTT. The chain has TRBV14 and TRBJ1-6; D call uncertain. Germline lookup yields CDR1 SGHDN and CDR2 FVKESK. The CDR3 contains 13 residues. V was clipped by 3 bases and J by 4 bases, with 4 bases between them. Complete variable domain (other parts from reference TRBV14 and TRBJ1-6): EAGVTQFPSHSVIEKGQTVTLRCDPISGHDNLYWYRRVMGKEIKFLLHFVKESKQDESGMPNNRFLAERTGGTYSTLKVQPAELEDSGVYFCASSQLYNSPLHFGNGTRLTVT.

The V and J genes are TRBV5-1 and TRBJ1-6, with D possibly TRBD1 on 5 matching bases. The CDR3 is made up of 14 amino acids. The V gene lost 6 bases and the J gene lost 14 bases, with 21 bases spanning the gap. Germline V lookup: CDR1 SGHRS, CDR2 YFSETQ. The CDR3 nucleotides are TGCGCCAGCAACCGGGAACCCGGGGTGGGGGCCCTCCACTTT. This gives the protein CASNREPGVGALHF.

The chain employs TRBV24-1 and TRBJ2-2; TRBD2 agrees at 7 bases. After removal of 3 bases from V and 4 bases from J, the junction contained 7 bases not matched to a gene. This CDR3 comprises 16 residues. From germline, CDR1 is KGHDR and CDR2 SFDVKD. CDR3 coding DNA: TGTGCCACCAGTGATCGTCTGGGGGGGGGCACCGGGGAGCTGTTTTTT. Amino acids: CATSDRLGGGTGELFF.